Below are 9 T cell receptor beta chains sequenced from a single sample in a study of T cells after somatic rescue of genetic block. Sequenced by immunoSEQ multiplex PCR; TCRdb stores in-frame clones only, minus some. The table records around 100,000 clones, 90% to 95% of them present only once. Sequencing used peripheral blood mononuclear cells (PBMCs). These receptors were obtained from a young woman.

This sequence joins TRBV5-4 and TRBJ1-2; D remains ambiguous. Germline assignment: CDR1 SGHNT and CDR2 YYREEE (reference sequence). Between the trimmed V and J ends, which lost 1 base and 1 base, there was a span of 8 bases. The CDR3 contains 14 residues. The chain's CDR3 is CASSLIAVNYGYTF. The CDR3 bases are TGTGCCAGCAGCTTGATCGCAGTTAACTATGGCTACACCTTC.

The chain couples TRBV7-3 to TRBJ1-1, with D tentatively TRBD1 (6 bases). This CDR3 comprises 14 residues. Germline loops: CDR1 SGHTA, CDR2 FQGTGA. V shed 2 bases and J shed 5 bases, with 12 bases lying between them. The CDR3 here is CASSLDSQGTEAFF. The CDR3 bases are TGTGCCAGCAGCTTAGACTCGCAGGGGACTGAAGCTTTCTTT.

The chain has TRBV5-1 and TRBJ1-5, with 9 bases identical to TRBD1. The length of the CDR3 is 15 residues. Germline CDR1 is SGHRS and CDR2 is YFSETQ. With 1 base clipped from V and 5 bases from J, the junction kept 4 bases outside the gene matches. The CDR3 DNA reads TGCGCCAGCAGCTTGACAGGGGGCCGGGATCAGCCCCAGCATTTT. Residues: CASSLTGGRDQPQHF.

The genes are TRBV6-1 and TRBJ1-5, with 7 bases that match TRBD1. This CDR3 is 15 amino acids long. In germline, CDR1 is MNHNS, CDR2 SASEGT. V was pared by 10 bases and J by 0 bases, with 9 bases of the junction left unmatched. In DNA form, the CDR3 reads TGTGCCATTAGGACAGGAGGGCATAGCAATCAGCCCCAGCATTTT. Residues: CAIRTGGHSNQPQHF.

The CDR3 sequence is CASSPTGVAKNIQYF. CDR3 sequence (DNA): TGTGCCAGCAGTCCCACAGGGGTAGCCAAAAACATTCAGTACTTC. This rearrangement joins TRBV7-8 to TRBJ2-4; the match to TRBD1 covers 7 bases. The CDR3 has 15 amino acids. V gave up 6 bases and J gave up 0 bases; unmatched junction bases: 5. The germline V gene has CDR1 SGHVS and CDR2 FQNEAQ. The full variable domain, rest sourced from reference TRBV7-8 and TRBJ2-4, is GAGVSQSPRYKVAKRGQDVALRCDPISGHVSLFWYQQALGQGPEFLTYFQNEAQLDKSGLPSDRFFAERPEGSVSTLKIQRTQQEDSAVYLCASSPTGVAKNIQYFGAGTRLSVL.

This rearrangement joins TRBV13 to TRBJ2-7; D might be TRBD2 (6 bases). Germline V CDR1 and CDR2: PRHDT, FYEKMQ (reference sequence). V dropped 3 bases and J dropped 0 bases, with 6 bases sitting between them. The CDR3 loop spans 13 amino acids. The CDR3 loop reads CASSFGGSYEQYF. CDR3 DNA: TGTGCCAGCAGCTTCGGGGGCTCCTACGAGCAGTACTTC.

In this sample, this clone turned up a few times. The chain joins TRBV2 to TRBJ1-2; D gene ambiguous. The V gene's germline CDR1 is SNHLY and CDR2 FYNNEI. The CDR3 loop spans 13 amino acids. V was trimmed by 2 bases and J by 4 bases, leaving 8 bases between them. CDR3 DNA: TGTGCCAGCAGTGAACGCCAGTTCTATGGCTACACCTTC. As protein: CASSERQFYGYTF.

This chain connects TRBV6-5 to TRBJ2-7; possible D gene TRBD1, 6 bases. The V gene's germline CDR1 is MNHEY and CDR2 SVGAGI. This CDR3 comprises 15 residues. V lost 2 bases to trimming and J lost 2 bases, with 13 bases between them. The CDR3 protein is CASSYQGKLTYEQYF. The DNA for the CDR3 is TGTGCCAGCAGTTACCAGGGGAAGTTAACCTACGAGCAGTACTTC.

The chain employs TRBV19 and TRBJ2-3; 12 nucleotides agree with TRBD2. The V gene end was trimmed by 3 bases and the J gene end by 0 bases; junction bases not matched to a gene: 4. Germline CDR1 is LNHDA and CDR2 is SQIVND (reference sequence). This CDR3 spans 17 amino acids. The CDR3 loop is CASSILAGGPSTDTQYF. The CDR3 bases are TGTGCCAGTAGTATCCTAGCGGGGGGGCCGAGCACAGATACGCAGTATTTT.